This T cell receptor beta chain stems from a study of response to subunit inactivated influenza vaccine. General study points: Every seasonal influenza vaccination brings in few new T cells, the authors suggested.

TCRdb itself ran the RT-PCR reads through MiXCR, one entry per CDR3 protein. The table lists roughly 520,000 distinct CDR3 sequences, about 25% of them singletons. On this clonotype: The antigen is not known.

V shed 6 bases and J 0 bases; nucleotides not matched to a gene: 4. The germline gives CDR1 DFQATT, CDR2 SNEGSKA (reference sequence). This CDR3 spans 14 amino acids. The chain couples TRBV20-1 to TRBJ2-7, with TRBD2 identical over 11 bases. This clonotype originated in a man aged 50 or older who received an inactivated influenza vaccine. Specimen: CD4+ T cells sorted from PBMCs, collected roughly 5 days after vaccination. The CDR3 region is CSARLAGRSYEQYF. The CDR3 coding sequence is TGCAGTGCAAGACTAGCGGGACGCTCCTACGAGCAGTACTTC.